This entry lists 20 T cell receptor beta chains sequenced from one sample in a study of blood T cell repertoires in COVID-19. Clones were read by immunoSEQ multiplex PCR, and TCRdb kept only the in-frame ones, dropping some. The sample carries approximately 150,000 clones, around 84% recorded once. Sequences were obtained from peripheral blood. The receptor set was obtained from a man younger than 45 with COVID-19, enrolled during active disease.

The chain recombines TRBV28 with TRBJ2-1; D is unclear. Germline values: CDR1 MDHEN, CDR2 SYDVKM. CDR3 length: 17 amino acids. The germline V and J ends were trimmed by 5 bases and 5 bases, with 22 bases remaining between them. CDR3 loop: CASSPPRFGGTNNEQFF. The CDR3 nucleotides are TGTGCCAGCAGTCCCCCACGGTTCGGCGGCACAAACAATGAGCAGTTCTTC.

Remarks on this clone: The sample contains more than one DNA sequence encoding this CDR3. The chain links TRBV9 to TRBJ2-5; possible D gene TRBD2, 5 bases. The ends were cut back, 0 bases at V and 5 bases at J, with 8 bases in the middle. CDR3 length equals 13 residues. In germline, CDR1 is SGDLS, CDR2 YYNGEE. The CDR3 region has the DNA TGTGCCAGCAGCGTAGCAGGAGGCGAGACCCAGTACTTC. It encodes CASSVAGGETQYF.

This chain connects TRBV9 to TRBJ2-2, with a tentative D call TRBD2 (6 bases). V was cut by 2 bases and J by 5 bases, with 16 bases left in between. The germline V gene has CDR1 SGDLS and CDR2 YYNGEE. This CDR3 has 16 amino acids. CDR3 residues: CASSVGGLARTGELFF. DNA for the CDR3: TGTGCCAGCAGCGTCGGGGGTCTAGCGAGGACCGGGGAGCTGTTTTTT.

This clone was found once. The chain couples TRBV28 to TRBJ2-2, with 9 bases aligning to TRBD2. The CDR3 extends over 18 amino acids. CDR1 MDHEN and CDR2 SYDVKM come from the germline V gene. V was pared by 4 bases and J by 5 bases, with 14 bases of the junction left unmatched. CDR3: CASSSPSVREGPTGELFF. The CDR3 DNA is TGTGCCAGCAGTTCCCCGAGCGTGCGGGAGGGCCCTACCGGGGAGCTGTTTTTT.

This clone was recorded only once. V is TRBV5-4 and J is TRBJ2-6, with TRBD2 matching over 7 bases. V lost 3 bases to trimming and J lost 2 bases; unmatched junction nucleotides: 8. This CDR3 has 17 amino acids. The germline gives CDR1 SGHNT, CDR2 YYREEE (reference sequence). In nucleotides, the CDR3 is TGTGCCAGCAGCTCGGGGGGTCTACCTCCTGGGGCCAACGTCCTGACTTTC. Translation gives CASSSGGLPPGANVLTF.

The V and J genes are TRBV7-9 and TRBJ2-2, with D possibly matching TRBD1 (6 bases). The germline V gene encodes CDR1 SEHNR and CDR2 FQNEAQ (reference sequence). V lost 4 bases and J 6 bases, leaving 9 bases between the germline ends. This CDR3 has 13 residues. The CDR3 DNA follows: TGTGCCAGCAGCTCAGCAGGGGCCGGGGAGCTGTTTTTT. Translating gives CASSSAGAGELFF.

The chain joins TRBV7-9 to TRBJ1-4, with TRBD1 matching 7 bases. V lost 8 bases and J lost 8; bases outside the gene matches: 8. Germline CDR1 is SEHNR and CDR2 is FQNEAQ (reference sequence). This CDR3 spans 13 amino acids. The DNA for the CDR3 is TGTGCCAGCTTGATGACAGGGTCGGAAAAACTGTTTTTT. It specifies CASLMTGSEKLFF. Based on the CDR3 plus reference TRBV7-9 and TRBJ1-4, the full variable domain is DTGVSQNPRHKITKRGQNVTFRCDPISEHNRLYWYRQTLGQGPEFLTYFQNEAQLEKSRLLSDRFSAERPKGSFSTLEIQRTEQGDSAMYLCASLMTGSEKLFFGSGTQLSVL.

The chain is built from TRBV6-2 or TRBV6-3 and TRBJ1-5; D is ambiguous. Trimming shortened V by 2 bases and J by 1 base, and 9 bases separated the two germline ends. Germline-derived CDR1 and CDR2 are MNHEY and SVGEGT. The CDR3 contains 15 residues. The CDR3 here is CASSYTGMSNQPQHF. CDR3 DNA: TGTGCCAGCAGTTACACGGGTATGAGCAATCAGCCCCAGCATTTT.

This sequence joins TRBV7-8 and TRBJ2-2; 7 nucleotides agree with TRBD2. CDR3 length: 16 residues. With 1 base clipped from V and 5 bases from J, the junction kept 7 bases outside the gene matches. CDR1 SGHVS and CDR2 FQNEAQ come from the germline V gene. CDR3 loop: CASSLGSGVVTGELFF. The CDR3 DNA is TGTGCCAGCAGCTTAGGGAGCGGGGTGGTAACCGGGGAGCTGTTTTTT.

V usage is TRBV28 and J usage is TRBJ1-1, with D perhaps TRBD1 (6 bases). V lost 3 bases to trimming and J lost 0 bases, with 8 bases between them. The CDR3 has 14 residues. The germline V gene has CDR1 MDHEN and CDR2 SYDVKM. This CDR3 is CASSFQGLNTEAFF. In DNA, the CDR3 is TGTGCCAGCAGTTTTCAGGGGTTGAACACTGAAGCTTTCTTT.

The chain has TRBV19 and TRBJ1-5; TRBD1 agrees at 8 bases. Per germline, CDR1 LNHDA and CDR2 SQIVND (reference sequence). This CDR3 contains 12 residues. The CDR3 coding sequence is TGTGCGGTCGGGACAGGATCTCAGCCCCAGCATTTT. Its translation is CAVGTGSQPQHF.

The table lists this clone with a few counts. The J gene is TRBJ1-1, the V gene TRBV20-1; D is unresolved. V lost 6 bases to trimming and J lost 2 bases, with 7 bases between them. Looked up from germline, CDR1 is DFQATT and CDR2 is SNEGSKA (reference sequence). CDR3 length: 11 residues. CDR3 sequence (DNA): TGCAGTGCCGAGGGAAACACTGAAGCTTTCTTT. Translation: CSAEGNTEAFF.

V and J are TRBV6-6 and TRBJ1-2; 7 bases are shared with TRBD1. J lost 8 bases, V lost 4 bases, and 4 bases had no gene match. The CDR3 is 12 amino acids. CDR1 is MNHNY, CDR2 SVGAGI, per germline (reference sequence). The CDR3 nucleotides read TGTGCCAGCAGTTTCGACAGGGAAGGCTACACCTTC. It yields the protein CASSFDREGYTF.

J is TRBJ1-5 and V is TRBV27; possibly TRBD1 for D (5 bases). The CDR3 spans 15 residues. The V end lost 8 bases, the J end lost 4 bases, and 18 bases lay between the germline ends. Germline V gene sequence: CDR1 MNHEY, CDR2 SMNVEV (reference sequence). The CDR3 region has the DNA TGTGCCAGCCAACTGTGGGGGGGGGAGAATCAGCCCCAGCATTTT. Protein sequence: CASQLWGGENQPQHF.

The chain links TRBV5-4 to TRBJ2-1, with 9 bases aligning to TRBD2. This CDR3 has 17 residues. The germline gives CDR1 SGHNT, CDR2 YYREEE (reference sequence). Unmatched junction bases numbered 4, after V lost 0 bases and J lost 0 bases. In DNA, the CDR3 is TGTGCCAGCAGCTTGGGGGCTAGCGGGGCCTCCTACAATGAGCAGTTCTTC. Translating it yields CASSLGASGASYNEQFF.

The chain joins TRBV12-3 or TRBV12-4 to TRBJ2-5, with D possibly being TRBD1 (5 bases). Trimming took off 3 bases at V and 8 bases at J, with 13 bases between the two ends. CDR3 length equals 13 residues. In DNA, the CDR3 is TGTGCCAGCAGTTTCACCAGGGATCCCACCCAGTACTTC. This translates into CASSFTRDPTQYF.

The gene calls are TRBV10-3 and TRBJ1-1; 8 nucleotides match TRBD1. J gave up 1 base and V 0 bases, and 4 bases lay outside the gene matches. CDR1 is ENHRY, CDR2 SYGVKD, per germline. This CDR3 region has 16 residues. CDR3 sequence (DNA): TGTGCCATCAGTGAGTCGGTCGACAGGGGGAACACTGAAGCTTTCTTT. Its protein is CAISESVDRGNTEAFF.

This clone was counted only a few times. The CDR3 DNA follows: TGTGCCACAGTTTCGGACAGCTCCTATCAGCCCCAGCATTTT. It encodes CATVSDSSYQPQHF. The chain joins TRBV19 to TRBJ1-5; TRBD1 is a possible D gene (6 bases). This CDR3 has 14 amino acids. CDR1 and CDR2 (germline): LNHDA, SQIVND (reference sequence). Trimming removed 10 bases from V and 5 bases from J, with 18 bases in between.

J is TRBJ2-2 and V is TRBV3-1 (or the pseudogene TRBV3-2); D is perhaps TRBD1 (5 bases). Per the germline V gene, CDR1 is LGHDT and CDR2 is YNNKEL (reference sequence). V dropped 4 bases and J dropped 2 bases, with 8 bases sitting between them. This CDR3 has 14 amino acids. CDR3 nucleotide sequence: TGTGCCAGCAGCCGGACACCCAACACCGGGGAGCTGTTTTTT. Protein: CASSRTPNTGELFF.

The chain uses TRBV9 and TRBJ2-1, with D possibly TRBD2 on 6 matching bases. Trimming left V 4 bases short and J 0 bases short, with 14 bases between. The V gene's germline CDR1 is SGDLS and CDR2 YYNGEE. The CDR3 has 16 residues. The CDR3 DNA reads as TGTGCCAGCAGCTCCAGGGCCGGGAGCTCCTACAATGAGCAGTTCTTC. Translated: CASSSRAGSSYNEQFF.